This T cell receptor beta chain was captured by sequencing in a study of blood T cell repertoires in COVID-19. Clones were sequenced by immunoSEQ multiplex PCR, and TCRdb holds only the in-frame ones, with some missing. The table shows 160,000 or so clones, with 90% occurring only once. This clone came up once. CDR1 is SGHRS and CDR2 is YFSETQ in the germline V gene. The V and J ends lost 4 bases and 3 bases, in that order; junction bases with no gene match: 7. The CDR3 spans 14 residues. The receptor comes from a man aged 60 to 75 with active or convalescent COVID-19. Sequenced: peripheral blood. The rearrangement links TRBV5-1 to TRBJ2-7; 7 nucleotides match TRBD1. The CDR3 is CASSTTGPHYEQYF. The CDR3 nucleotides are TGCGCCAGCAGCACGACAGGGCCCCACTACGAGCAGTACTTC.